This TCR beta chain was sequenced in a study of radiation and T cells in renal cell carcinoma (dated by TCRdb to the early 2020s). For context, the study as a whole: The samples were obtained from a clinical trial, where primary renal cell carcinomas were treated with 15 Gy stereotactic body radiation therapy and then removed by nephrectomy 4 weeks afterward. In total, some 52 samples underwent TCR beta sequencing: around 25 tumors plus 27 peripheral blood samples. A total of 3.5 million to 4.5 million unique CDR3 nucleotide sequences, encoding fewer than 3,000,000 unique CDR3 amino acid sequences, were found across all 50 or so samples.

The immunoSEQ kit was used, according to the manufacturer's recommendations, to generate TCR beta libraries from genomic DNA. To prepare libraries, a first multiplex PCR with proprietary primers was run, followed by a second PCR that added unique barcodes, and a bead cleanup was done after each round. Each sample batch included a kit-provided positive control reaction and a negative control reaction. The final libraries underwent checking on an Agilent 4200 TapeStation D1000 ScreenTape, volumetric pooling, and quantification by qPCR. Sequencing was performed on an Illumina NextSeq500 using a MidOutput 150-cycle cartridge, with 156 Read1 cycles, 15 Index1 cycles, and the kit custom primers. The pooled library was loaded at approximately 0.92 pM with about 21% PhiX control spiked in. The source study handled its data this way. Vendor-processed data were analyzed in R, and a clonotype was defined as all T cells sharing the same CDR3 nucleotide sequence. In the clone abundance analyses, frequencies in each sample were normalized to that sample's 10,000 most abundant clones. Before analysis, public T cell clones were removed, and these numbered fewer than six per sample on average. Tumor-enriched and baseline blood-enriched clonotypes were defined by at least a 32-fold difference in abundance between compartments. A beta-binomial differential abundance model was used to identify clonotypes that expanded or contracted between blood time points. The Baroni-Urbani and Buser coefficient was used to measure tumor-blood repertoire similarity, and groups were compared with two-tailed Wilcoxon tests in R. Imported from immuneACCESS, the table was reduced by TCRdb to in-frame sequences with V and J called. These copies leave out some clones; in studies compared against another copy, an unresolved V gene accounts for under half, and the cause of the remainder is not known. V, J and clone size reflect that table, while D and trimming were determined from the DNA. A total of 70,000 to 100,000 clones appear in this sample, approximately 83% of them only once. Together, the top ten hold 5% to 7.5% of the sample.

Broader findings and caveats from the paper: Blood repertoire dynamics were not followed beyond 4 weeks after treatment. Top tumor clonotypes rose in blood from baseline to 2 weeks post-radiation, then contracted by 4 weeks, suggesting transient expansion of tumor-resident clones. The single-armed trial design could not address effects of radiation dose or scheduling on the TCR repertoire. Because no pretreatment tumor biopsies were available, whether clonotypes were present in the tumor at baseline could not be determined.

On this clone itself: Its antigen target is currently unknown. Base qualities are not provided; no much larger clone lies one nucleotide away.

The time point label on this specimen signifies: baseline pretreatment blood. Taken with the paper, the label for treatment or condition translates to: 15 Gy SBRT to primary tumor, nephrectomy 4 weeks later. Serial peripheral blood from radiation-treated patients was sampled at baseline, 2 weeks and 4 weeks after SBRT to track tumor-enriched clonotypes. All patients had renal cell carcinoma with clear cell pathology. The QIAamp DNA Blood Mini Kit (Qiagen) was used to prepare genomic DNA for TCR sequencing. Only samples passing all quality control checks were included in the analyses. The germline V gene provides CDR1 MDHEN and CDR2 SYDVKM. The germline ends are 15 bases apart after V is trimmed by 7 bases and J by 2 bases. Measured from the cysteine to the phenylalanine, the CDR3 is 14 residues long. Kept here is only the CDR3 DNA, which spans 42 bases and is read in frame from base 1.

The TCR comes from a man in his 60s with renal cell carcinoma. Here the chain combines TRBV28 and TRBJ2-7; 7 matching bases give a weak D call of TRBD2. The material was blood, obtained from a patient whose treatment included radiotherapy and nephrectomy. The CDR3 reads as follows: CASIGGGGPYEQYF. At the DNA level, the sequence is TGTGCCAGCATTGGGGGGGGCGGGCCCTACGAGCAGTACTTC.